The entry that follows covers one TCR beta chain sequence. The antigen it recognizes is unknown. The junction departs from germline at one end; a sequencing error may be responsible. Sequences MNHNS (CDR1) and SASEGT (CDR2) are obtained from the germline V gene. Measured from the cysteine to the phenylalanine, the CDR3 is 17 residues long. Of all the DNA, just the CDR3 is kept, 51 bases in frame from base 1. These data originate in a study of tumor-infiltrating lymphocytes in primary liver carcinoma (dated by TCRdb to 2017 to 2019). Turning to the overall study: Of the five patients, three men and two women aged 30 to 69 years, four had hepatocellular carcinoma and one had combined HCC and intrahepatic cholangiocarcinoma. Tumors of the five patients were stage T1-T3 N0M0 with maximum diameters of about 4 to 10 cm. Each sample produced about 3.5 to 7.5 million productive TCRbeta reads, and read depth showed no significant difference between tissue types. TCRbeta repertoire sequencing, expression microarrays and whole-exome sequencing were combined in the study across five regions of each liver tumor, with adjacent normal tissue and blood also included. A total of 35 or so specimens from 5 patients underwent TCRbeta repertoire sequencing, comprising around 25 tumor regions, 5 adjacent noncancerous liver tissues and 5 peripheral blood samples. High reproducibility was observed for the technical replicate repertoires, with mean shared-clone rates near 0.89 and correlation coefficients above 0.95. Points the paper makes about the study in general: Bulk unsorted samples precluded comparing CD4+ and CD8+ T cell repertoires. Only the TCR beta chain was sequenced, which likely underestimates true repertoire diversity because unpaired alpha chains were not captured. Consistent with antigen-driven expansion, pairs of tumor regions showed higher repertoire overlap (mean about 36%) than either tumor-adjacent pairs (roughly 17%) or tumor-blood pairs (about 14%). The top 250 clones made up a significantly larger repertoire fraction in tumors than in blood (p = 0.039). The study included only a few patients, and the authors note findings should be validated in a larger study.

TCRbeta-specific cDNA was reverse-transcribed from approximately 460 ng total RNA using a constant-region primer and ProtoScript II reverse transcriptase. The TCRbeta libraries were prepared through three rounds of nested multiplex PCR following a slightly modified ARM-PCR procedure. Each of the first two PCR rounds ran for roughly 9 cycles and used multiplex TRBV1-TRBV30 forward primers together with a Cbeta reverse primer. A final 25-cycle PCR with Deep VentR polymerase added sample barcodes and Illumina adapters. Amplicons of 200-500 bp were gel-purified with a QIAquick gel extraction kit before sequencing. An Illumina HiSeq 2500 was used to sequence the TCRbeta amplicons, generating 250-bp paired-end reads. As for how the authors treated the data: To recover full CDR3 sequences, reads were quality-trimmed using Trimmomatic v0.33 and paired reads were then merged using FLASH v1.2.11. MiGEC v1.2.1b assigned V, D and J germline segments to the rearranged TCRbeta sequences. Clonotype statistics and Shannon-Wiener diversity indices were calculated with VDJtools v1.0.0. Except for diversity analysis, only each sample's 250 most abundant clonotypes were used in subsequent analyses to reduce sampling bias. TCRdb reanalyzed the raw reads on its own, using fastp at Q25 for trimming and MiXCR for clone calling, and kept in-frame beta chains. CDR3 protein duplicates are merged, each entry listing the most common genes and DNA. TCRdb, rather than the study authors, made the V and J calls. A total of 80,000 or so distinct CDR3 sequences appear in this sample, roughly 69% of them only once. The ten most abundant clones make up about 26% of the sample.

Without any cell sorting, total RNA and DNA were extracted together from about 19-30 mg of bulk tissue using the AllPrep DNA/RNA mini kit. Surgical resection was performed in China between late 2015 and early 2016 on four to six patients with histopathologically diagnosed primary liver carcinoma. At the time of sampling, the patients had chronic HBV infection and had not received any treatment. Pieces of fresh tumor and adjacent tissue were cut in half, with one half kept in RNAlater at -80 degrees C and the other half sent for histology. This chain is built from TRBV6-1 and TRBJ2-6, with a tentative D call of TRBD1 or TRBD2, each matching 5 bases. The sequenced material came from tumor-adjacent normal liver tissue. The source of this sequence is a man aged 35 to 55 with primary liver carcinoma and hepatitis B virus infection. The DNA sequence follows: TGTACCAGCAGTCCGGCGGGCCTAGGCTCTGGGGCCAACGCCCTGACTTTC. Its coded protein is CTSSPAGLGSGANALTF.